This T cell receptor beta chain is drawn from a study of shared clonotypes between healthy human individuals. Study-wide findings and caveats: Rarefaction exposed incomplete sorted-subset sequencing despite large depth. Relative to clonotypes present in all four donors, those not shared had lower generation probabilities.

Partitioning of CD4+ cells yielded a CD45RA+ naive subset and a CD45RA-negative memory subset. The CDR3 length is 13 residues. V lost 5 bases and J 4 bases, leaving 8 bases between the germline ends. Germline CDR1 SGHVS, CDR2 FQNEAQ. Assay: immunoSEQ multiplex PCR; the TCRdb copy retains only in-frame clones and omits some. This sample has 300,000 to 350,000 clones, with about 73% found just once. As concerns this clone: Its antigen is still unknown.

The source material was memory CD4+ T cells sorted from blood. Sample subset: CD45RA-negative fraction. This chain joins TRBV7-8 and TRBJ1-4; no clear D. The source of this sequence is a man in his thirties or forties in good health. The CDR3 sequence: CASSRNINEKLFF. The CDR3 DNA follows: TGTGCCAGCAGCCGAAACATTAATGAAAAACTGTTTTTT. Looking up the rest from reference TRBV7-8 and TRBJ1-4 gives the full variable domain: GAGVSQSPRYKVAKRGQDVALRCDPISGHVSLFWYQQALGQGPEFLTYFQNEAQLDKSGLPSDRFFAERPEGSVSTLKIQRTQQEDSAVYLCASSRNINEKLFFGSGTQLSVL.